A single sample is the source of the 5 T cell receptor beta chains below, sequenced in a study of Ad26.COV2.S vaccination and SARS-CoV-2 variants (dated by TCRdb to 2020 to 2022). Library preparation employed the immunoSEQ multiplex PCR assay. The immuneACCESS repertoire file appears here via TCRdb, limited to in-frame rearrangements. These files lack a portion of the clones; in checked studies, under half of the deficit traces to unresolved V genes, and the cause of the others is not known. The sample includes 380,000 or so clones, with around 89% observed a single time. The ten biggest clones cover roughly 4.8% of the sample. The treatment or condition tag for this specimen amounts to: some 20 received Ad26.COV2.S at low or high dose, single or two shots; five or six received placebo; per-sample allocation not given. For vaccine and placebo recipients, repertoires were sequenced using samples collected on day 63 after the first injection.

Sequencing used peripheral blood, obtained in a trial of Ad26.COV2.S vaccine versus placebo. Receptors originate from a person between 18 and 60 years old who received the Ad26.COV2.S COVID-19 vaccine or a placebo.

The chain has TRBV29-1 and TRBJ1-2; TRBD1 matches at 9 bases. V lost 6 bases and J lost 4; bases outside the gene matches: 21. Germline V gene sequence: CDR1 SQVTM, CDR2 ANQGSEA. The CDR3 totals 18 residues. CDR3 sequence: CSVKPLLFQGQGTYGYTF. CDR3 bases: TGCAGCGTGAAACCCCTGCTATTTCAGGGACAGGGTACCTATGGCTACACCTTC.

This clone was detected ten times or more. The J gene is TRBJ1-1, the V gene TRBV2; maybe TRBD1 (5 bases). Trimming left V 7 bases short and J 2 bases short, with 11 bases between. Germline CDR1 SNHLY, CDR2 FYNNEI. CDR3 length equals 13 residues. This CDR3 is CASKRGRNTEAFF. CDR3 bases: TGTGCCAGCAAAAGGGGTAGAAACACTGAAGCTTTCTTT.

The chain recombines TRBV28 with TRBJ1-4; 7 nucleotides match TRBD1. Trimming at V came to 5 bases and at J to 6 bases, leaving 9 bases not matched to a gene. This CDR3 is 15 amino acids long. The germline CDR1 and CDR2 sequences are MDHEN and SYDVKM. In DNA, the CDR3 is TGTGCCAGCAGTGGGTTGAGGGGGCGAGATGAAAAACTGTTTTTT. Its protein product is CASSGLRGRDEKLFF.

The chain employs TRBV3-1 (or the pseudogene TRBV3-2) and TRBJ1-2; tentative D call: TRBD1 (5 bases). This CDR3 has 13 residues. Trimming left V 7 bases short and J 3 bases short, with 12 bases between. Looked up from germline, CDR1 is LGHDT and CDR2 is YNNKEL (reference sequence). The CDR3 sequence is CASMGGFDYGYTF. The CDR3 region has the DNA TGTGCCAGCATGGGGGGGTTTGACTATGGCTACACCTTC.

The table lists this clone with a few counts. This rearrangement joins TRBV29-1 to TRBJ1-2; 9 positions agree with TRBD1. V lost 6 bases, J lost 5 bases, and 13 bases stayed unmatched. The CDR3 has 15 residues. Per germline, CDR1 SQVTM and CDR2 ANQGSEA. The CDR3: CSVSFRQGVLYGYTF. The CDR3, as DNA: TGCAGCGTATCCTTCAGACAGGGGGTGTTATATGGCTACACCTTC.